Listed below are T cell receptor beta chains from one sample, sequenced in a study of blood T cells in healthy people across ages. TCRdb ran MiXCR on the 5' RACE reads and lists one entry per CDR3 protein. The top ten clones hold 20% to 25% of a sample with roughly 800,000 distinct CDR3 sequences, about three fifths of them seen once. The sequenced sample was blood. The receptors shown here come from a man between 25 and 39 years old in good health. Both conserved end residues are part of each CDR3. The order of the fields is V gene, clone size, CDR3 length, D gene, J gene, CDR3 DNA, CDR3 protein. A D gene is named only where the DNA matches it firmly. Size is omitted from some rows. Given values are once, few, many or a class for expanded clones.

>TRBV6-6|.|12|.|TRBJ2-1
TGTGCCAGCACCGGGGTCCACAATGAGCAGTTCTTC
CASTGVHNEQFF
>TRBV12-3/TRBV12-4|.|13|.|TRBJ2-5
TGTGCCAGCAGTTTAGAAGAGGGAGAGACCCAGTACTTC
CASSLEEGETQYF
>TRBV7-8|.|14|.|TRBJ2-3
TGTGCCAGCAGCTCGTCGCGATTGCGGGCTACGCAGTATTTT
CASSSSRLRATQYF
>TRBV4-1|.|16|.|TRBJ2-1
TGCGCCAGCAGCCAAGATGGGGCAGGCGGGGACAATGAGCAGTTCTTC
CASSQDGAGGDNEQFF
>TRBV28|.|12|TRBD1|TRBJ1-5
TGTGCCAGTACAGGGGAGGGGCAGCCCCAGCATTTT
CASTGEGQPQHF
>TRBV6-6|few|14|.|TRBJ2-7
TGTGCCAGCTCGATTGGCGGATCCTCCTACGAGCAGTACTTC
CASSIGGSSYEQYF
>TRBV20-1|.|14|TRBD1|TRBJ2-1
TGCAGTGCTACGGGGGACAGGGCCACCAATGAGCAGTTCTTC
CSATGDRATNEQFF
>TRBV6-5|few|14|.|TRBJ2-7
TGTGCCAGCAGTTACGCCGACTACGTCTACGAGCAGTACTTC
CASSYADYVYEQYF
>TRBV9|few|17|TRBD2|TRBJ2-3
TGTGCCAGCAGCGTAGATGATAGCGGGAGGGCCGTAGATACGCAGTATTTT
CASSVDDSGRAVDTQYF
>TRBV7-9|.|15|.|TRBJ1-2
TGTGCCAGCAGCTCAAACGTCCAAAGGACCTATGGCTACACCTTC
CASSSNVQRTYGYTF
>TRBV24-1|.|14|.|TRBJ2-1
TGTGCCACCAGTGGGGGCGGTACGCGGAATGAGCAGTTCTTC
CATSGGGTRNEQFF
>TRBV6-6|few|14|.|TRBJ2-3
TGTGCCAGCACTCCCGTCAGGAGCACAGATACGCAGTATTTT
CASTPVRSTDTQYF
>TRBV6-6|few|15|.|TRBJ1-1
TGTGCCAGCAGCTACCTCGTCGGGAAGAACACTGAAGCTTTCTTT
CASSYLVGKNTEAFF
>TRBV20-1|.|16|.|TRBJ2-5
TGCAGTGCTCAGGAAGGGGTGGCAGGGAAAGAAGAGACCCAGTACTTC
CSAQEGVAGKEETQYF
>TRBV6-5|.|15|.|TRBJ2-1
TGTGCCAGCAGTCAAACGGACGGGCGATACAATGAGCAGTTCTTC
CASSQTDGRYNEQFF
>TRBV12-3/TRBV12-4|.|13|.|TRBJ2-1
TGTGCCAGCATTCCAGGAGGGACTTCTGAGCAGTTCTTC
CASIPGGTSEQFF
>TRBV29-1|many|10|.|TRBJ1-1
TGCAGCGTTCGGGACACTGAAGCTTTCTTT
CSVRDTEAFF
>TRBV2|few|13|.|TRBJ2-5
TGTGCCAGCAGAAGGAGTCGGCAAGAGACCCAGTACTTC
CASRRSRQETQYF
>TRBV9|.|14|.|TRBJ2-3
TGTGCCAGCAGCGTAGCTGGTGCCCCAGATACGCAGTATTTT
CASSVAGAPDTQYF